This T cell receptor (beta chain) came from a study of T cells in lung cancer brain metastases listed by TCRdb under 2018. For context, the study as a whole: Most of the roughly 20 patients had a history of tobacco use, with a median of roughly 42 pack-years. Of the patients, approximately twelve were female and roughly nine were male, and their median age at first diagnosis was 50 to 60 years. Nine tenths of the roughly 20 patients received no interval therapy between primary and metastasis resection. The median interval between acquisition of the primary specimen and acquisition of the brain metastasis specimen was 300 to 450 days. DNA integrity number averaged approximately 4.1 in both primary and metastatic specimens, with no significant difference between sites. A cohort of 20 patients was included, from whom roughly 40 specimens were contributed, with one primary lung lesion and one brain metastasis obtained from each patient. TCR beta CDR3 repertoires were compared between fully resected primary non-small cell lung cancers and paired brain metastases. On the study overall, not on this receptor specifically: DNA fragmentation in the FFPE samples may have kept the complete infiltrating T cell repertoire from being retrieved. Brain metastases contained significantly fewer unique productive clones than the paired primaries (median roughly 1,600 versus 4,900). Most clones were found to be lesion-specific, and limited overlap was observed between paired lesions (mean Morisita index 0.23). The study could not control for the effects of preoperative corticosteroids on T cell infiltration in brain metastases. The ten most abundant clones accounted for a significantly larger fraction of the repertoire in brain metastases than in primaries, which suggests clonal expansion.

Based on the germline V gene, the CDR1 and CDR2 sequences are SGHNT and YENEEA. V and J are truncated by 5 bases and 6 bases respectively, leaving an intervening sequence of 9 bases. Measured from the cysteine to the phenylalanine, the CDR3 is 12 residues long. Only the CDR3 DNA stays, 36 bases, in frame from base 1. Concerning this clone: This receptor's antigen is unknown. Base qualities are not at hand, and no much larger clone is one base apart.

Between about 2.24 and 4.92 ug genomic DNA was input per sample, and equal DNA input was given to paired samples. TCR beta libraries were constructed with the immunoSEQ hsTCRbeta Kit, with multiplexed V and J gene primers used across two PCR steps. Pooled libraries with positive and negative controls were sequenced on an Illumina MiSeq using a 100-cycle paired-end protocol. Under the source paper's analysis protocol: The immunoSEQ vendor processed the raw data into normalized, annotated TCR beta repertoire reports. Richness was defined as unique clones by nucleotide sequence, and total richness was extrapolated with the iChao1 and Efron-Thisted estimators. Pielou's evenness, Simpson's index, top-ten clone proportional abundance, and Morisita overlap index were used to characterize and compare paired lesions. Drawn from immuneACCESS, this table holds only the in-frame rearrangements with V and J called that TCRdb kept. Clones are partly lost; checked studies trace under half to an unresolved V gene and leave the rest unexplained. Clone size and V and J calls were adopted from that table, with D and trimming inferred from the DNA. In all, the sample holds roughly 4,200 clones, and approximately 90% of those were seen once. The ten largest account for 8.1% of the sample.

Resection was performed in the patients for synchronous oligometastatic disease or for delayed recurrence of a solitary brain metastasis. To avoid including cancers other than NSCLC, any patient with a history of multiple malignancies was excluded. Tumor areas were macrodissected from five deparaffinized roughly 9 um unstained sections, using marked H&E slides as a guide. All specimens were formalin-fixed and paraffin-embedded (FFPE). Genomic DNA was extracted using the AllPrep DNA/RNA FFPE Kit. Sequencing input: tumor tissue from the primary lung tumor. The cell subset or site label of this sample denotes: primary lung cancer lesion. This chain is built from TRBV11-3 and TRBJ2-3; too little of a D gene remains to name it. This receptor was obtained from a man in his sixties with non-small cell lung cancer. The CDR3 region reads CASSPAGDTQYF. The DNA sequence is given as TGTGCCAGCAGCCCCGCAGGCGATACGCAGTATTTT.